This TCR beta chain derives from a study of blood T cell repertoires in COVID-19. Produced via immunoSEQ multiplex PCR; TCRdb's table is partial and in-frame only. Among roughly 230,000 clones listed, almost 85% were seen once. This CDR3 comprises 15 residues. Germline values: CDR1 ENHRY, CDR2 SYGVKD. Trimming removed 0 bases at V and 1 base at J, with 7 bases between. This clone was detected once. The J gene is TRBJ1-3, the V gene TRBV10-3; possible D gene TRBD1, 5 bases. The clonotype originates from a man in his fifties with COVID-19, enrolled during active disease. Sequenced input: peripheral blood. The DNA of the CDR3 is TGTGCCATCAGTGAGTCTCGGGGGTCTGGAAACACCATATATTTT. Encoded protein: CAISESRGSGNTIYF.